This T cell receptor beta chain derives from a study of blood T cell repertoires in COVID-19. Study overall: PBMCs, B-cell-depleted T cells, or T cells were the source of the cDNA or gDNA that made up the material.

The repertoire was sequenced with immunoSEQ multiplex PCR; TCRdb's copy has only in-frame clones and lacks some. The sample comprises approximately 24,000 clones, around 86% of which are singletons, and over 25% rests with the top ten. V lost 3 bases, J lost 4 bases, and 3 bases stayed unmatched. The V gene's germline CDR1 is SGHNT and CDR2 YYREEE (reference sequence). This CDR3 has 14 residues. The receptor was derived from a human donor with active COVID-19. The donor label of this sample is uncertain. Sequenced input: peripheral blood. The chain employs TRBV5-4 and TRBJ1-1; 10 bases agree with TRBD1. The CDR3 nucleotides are TGTGCCAGCAGCTCCGGACAGGGGGGCACTGAAGCTTTCTTT. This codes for CASSSGQGGTEAFF.